This T cell receptor (beta chain) was captured by sequencing in a study of blood T cell repertoires in COVID-19. About the research overall: Recovered Cohort 3 donors showed two negative PCRs, clearance, or symptom resolution. T cells, B-cell-depleted T cells, or PBMCs provided the cDNA or gDNA that served as material.

The authors' processing: Reference gene primer amplification gave nucleated cell count estimates. Data came from immunoSEQ multiplex PCR; TCRdb stores just in-frame clones and leaves some out. The V and J calls and clone size come from that table; D and trimming were worked out from the DNA. The repertoire holds approximately 170,000 clones, with around 80% as singletons. The CDR3 consists of 16 residues. CDR1 is LGHNA, CDR2 YNFKEQ, per germline. V was pared by 1 base and J by 0 bases, with 12 bases between. All enrollees were about 18 to 100 years old and from fewer than 30 US areas. This TCR was sampled from a woman in her sixties or seventies in a cohort exposed to, infected with or recovered from COVID-19 (not recorded which). The chain joins TRBV4-2 to TRBJ1-1; possibly TRBD1 for D (5 bases). The sample was PBMCs or T cells enriched from blood (not recorded which). The CDR3 nucleotides read TGTGCCAGCAGCCAAGGTTCAGGGCGCCTGAACACTGAAGCTTTCTTT. It yields the protein CASSQGSGRLNTEAFF.